This entry describes one T cell receptor beta chain. These data are taken from a study of blood T cell repertoires in COVID-19. Background on the study: Samples taken during acute and convalescent COVID-19 were collected in the United States, Italy and Spain. The analysed material was cDNA or gDNA that came from T cells, B-cell-depleted T cells, or PBMCs.

As handled by the study authors: Estimation of nucleated cell counts was performed using reference gene primer amplification. The repertoire was sequenced with immunoSEQ multiplex PCR; TCRdb's copy has only in-frame clones and lacks some. The D gene and trimming were derived from the DNA, and the V and J assignments and clone size from that table. The sample consists of a few hundred thousand clones, about nine tenths of them appearing once. The CDR3 is 18 residues long. Trimming took 3 bases from V and 0 from J, leaving 19 bases between them. Germline loops: CDR1 SGDLS, CDR2 YYNGEE. Patients at the Seattle site were enrolled during active infection and followed longitudinally.

Material: peripheral blood. The receptor was isolated from a woman between 45 and 60 years old with COVID-19, enrolled during active disease. This chain links TRBV9 with TRBJ1-3; D may be TRBD1 (6 bases). The DNA of the CDR3 is TGTGCCAGCAGCGCGAACCCGGGGGGGCCAACCTCTGGAAACACCATATATTTT. This sequence encodes CASSANPGGPTSGNTIYF. The full variable domain, in which reference TRBV9 and TRBJ1-3 provide the parts outside the CDR3, is DSGVTQTPKHLITATGQRVTLRCSPRSGDLSVYWYQQSLDQGLQFLIQYYNGEERAKGNILERFSAQQFPDLHSELNLSSLELGDSALYFCASSANPGGPTSGNTIYFGEGSWLTVV.